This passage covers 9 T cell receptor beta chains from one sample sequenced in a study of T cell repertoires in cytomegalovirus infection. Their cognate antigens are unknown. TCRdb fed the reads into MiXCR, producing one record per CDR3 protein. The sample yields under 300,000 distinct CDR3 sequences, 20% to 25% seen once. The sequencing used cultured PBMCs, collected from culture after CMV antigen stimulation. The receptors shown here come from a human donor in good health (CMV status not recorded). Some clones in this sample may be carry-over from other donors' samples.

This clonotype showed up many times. CDR3 amino acids: CASSLGAYNEQFF. Written as DNA, the CDR3 is TGTGCCAGCAGCTTAGGGGCGTACAATGAGCAGTTCTTC. This rearrangement joins TRBV7-2 to TRBJ2-1; D gene uncertain. The germline V and J ends were trimmed by 1 base and 4 bases, with 5 bases remaining between them. Germline assignment: CDR1 SGHTA and CDR2 FQGNSA. This CDR3 comprises 13 residues.

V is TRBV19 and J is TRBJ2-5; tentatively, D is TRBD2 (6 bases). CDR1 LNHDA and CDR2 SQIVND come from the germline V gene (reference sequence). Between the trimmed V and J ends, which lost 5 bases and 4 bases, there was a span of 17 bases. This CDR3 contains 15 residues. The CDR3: CASSGARLVGETQYF. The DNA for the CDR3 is TGTGCCAGTAGTGGAGCCAGACTAGTTGGAGAGACCCAGTACTTC.

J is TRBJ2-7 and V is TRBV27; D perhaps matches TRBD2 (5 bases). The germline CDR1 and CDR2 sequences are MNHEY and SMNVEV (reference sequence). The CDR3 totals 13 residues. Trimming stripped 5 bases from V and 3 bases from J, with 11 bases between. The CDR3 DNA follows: TGTGCCAGCAGTCCCCGGACTCTCTACGAGCAGTACTTC. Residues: CASSPRTLYEQYF.

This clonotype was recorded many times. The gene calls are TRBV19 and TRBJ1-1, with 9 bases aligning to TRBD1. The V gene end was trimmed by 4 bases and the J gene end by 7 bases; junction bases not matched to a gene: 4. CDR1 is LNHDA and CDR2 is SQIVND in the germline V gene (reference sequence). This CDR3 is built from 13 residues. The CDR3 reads CASSKDRGSEAFF. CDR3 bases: TGTGCCAGTAGTAAGGACAGGGGAAGTGAAGCTTTCTTT.

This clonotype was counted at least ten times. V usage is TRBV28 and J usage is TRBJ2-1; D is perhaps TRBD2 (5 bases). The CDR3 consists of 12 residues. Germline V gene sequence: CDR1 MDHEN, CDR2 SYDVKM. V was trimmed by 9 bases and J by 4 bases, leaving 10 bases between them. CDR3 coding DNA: TGTGCCAGTCGGGGTCCGTACAATGAGCAGTTCTTC. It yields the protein CASRGPYNEQFF.

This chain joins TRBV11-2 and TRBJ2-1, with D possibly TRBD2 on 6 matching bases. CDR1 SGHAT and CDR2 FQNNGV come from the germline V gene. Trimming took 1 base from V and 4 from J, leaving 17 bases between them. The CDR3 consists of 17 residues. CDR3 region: CASSLARGLAYYNEQFF. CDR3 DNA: TGTGCCAGCAGCTTAGCGCGGGGACTGGCCTATTACAATGAGCAGTTCTTC.

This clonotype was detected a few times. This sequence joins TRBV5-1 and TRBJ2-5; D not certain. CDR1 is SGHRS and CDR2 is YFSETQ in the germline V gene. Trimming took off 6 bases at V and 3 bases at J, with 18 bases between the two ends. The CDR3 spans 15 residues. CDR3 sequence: CASKRYGAKKETQYF. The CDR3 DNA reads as TGCGCCAGCAAGAGGTACGGTGCGAAAAAAGAGACCCAGTACTTC. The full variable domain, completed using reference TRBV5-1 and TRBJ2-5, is KAGVTQTPRYLIKTRGQQVTLSCSPISGHRSVSWYQQTPGQGLQFLFEYFSETQRNKGNFPGRFSGRQFSNSRSEMNVSTLELGDSALYLCASKRYGAKKETQYFGPGTRLLVL.

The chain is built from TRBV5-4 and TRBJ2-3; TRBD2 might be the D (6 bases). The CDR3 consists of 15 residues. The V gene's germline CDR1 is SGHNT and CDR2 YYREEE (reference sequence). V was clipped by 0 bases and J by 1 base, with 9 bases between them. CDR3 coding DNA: TGTGCCAGCAGCTTGGCTCCTAGCGGCACAGATACGCAGTATTTT. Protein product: CASSLAPSGTDTQYF.

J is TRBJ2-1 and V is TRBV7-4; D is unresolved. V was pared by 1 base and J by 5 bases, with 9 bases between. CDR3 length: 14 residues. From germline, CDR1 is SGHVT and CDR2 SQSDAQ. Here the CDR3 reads CASSLEQPNNEQFF. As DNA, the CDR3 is TGTGCCAGCAGCTTAGAACAACCGAACAATGAGCAGTTCTTC.